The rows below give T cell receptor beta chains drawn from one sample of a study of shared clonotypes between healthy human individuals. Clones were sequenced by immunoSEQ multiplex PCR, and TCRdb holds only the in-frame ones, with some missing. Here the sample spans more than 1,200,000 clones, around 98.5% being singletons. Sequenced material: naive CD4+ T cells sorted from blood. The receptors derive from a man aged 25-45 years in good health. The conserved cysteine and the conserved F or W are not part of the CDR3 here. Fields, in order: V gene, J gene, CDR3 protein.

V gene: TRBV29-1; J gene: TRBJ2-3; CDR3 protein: SVGYRGRTSTDTQY
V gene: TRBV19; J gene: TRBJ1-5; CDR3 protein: ASTSTRDQPQH
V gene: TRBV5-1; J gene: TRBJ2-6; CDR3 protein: ASSLGGAGANVLT
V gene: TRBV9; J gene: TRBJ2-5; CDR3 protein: ASSVALGLQETQY
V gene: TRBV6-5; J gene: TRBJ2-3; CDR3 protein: ASSSPRGRTDTQY
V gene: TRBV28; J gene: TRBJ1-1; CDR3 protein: ASSLVSQGGTEAF
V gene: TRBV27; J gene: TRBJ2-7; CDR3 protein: ASSPRLAGVYEQY
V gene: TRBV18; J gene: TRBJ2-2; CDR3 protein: ASLDDMPGELF
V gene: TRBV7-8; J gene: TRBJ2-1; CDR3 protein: ASSLGQGYNEQF
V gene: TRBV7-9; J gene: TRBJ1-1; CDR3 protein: ASSLSGGTAPTEAF
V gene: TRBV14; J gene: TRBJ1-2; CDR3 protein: ASSHWLVDRGFQLGYGYT
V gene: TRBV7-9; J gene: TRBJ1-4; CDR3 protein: ASSGSEPGGYPIGEKLF
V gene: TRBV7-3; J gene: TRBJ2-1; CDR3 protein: ASRPGLAGYNEQF
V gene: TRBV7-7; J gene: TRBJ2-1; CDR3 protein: ASSATSGRARDEQF
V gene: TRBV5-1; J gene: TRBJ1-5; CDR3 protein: ASSLDGDSQPQH
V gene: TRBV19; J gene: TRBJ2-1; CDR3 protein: ASTSRQAYNEQF
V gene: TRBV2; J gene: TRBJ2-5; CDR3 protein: ASSPTRPSGETQY
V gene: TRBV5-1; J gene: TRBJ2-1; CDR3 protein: ASSLAASATYNEQF
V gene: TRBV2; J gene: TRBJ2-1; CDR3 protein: ASTEREANEQF
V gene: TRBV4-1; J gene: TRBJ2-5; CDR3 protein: ASSQDRAGARETQY
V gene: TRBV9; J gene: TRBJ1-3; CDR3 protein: ASSRPGNTIY
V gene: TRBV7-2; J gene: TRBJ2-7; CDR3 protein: ASSSSPSGLPRQY
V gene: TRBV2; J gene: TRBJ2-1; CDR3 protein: ASIVRITYNEQF
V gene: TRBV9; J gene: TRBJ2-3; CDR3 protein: ASSVEGGPADTQY
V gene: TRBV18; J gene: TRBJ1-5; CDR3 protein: ASSPLNRLEGQPQH
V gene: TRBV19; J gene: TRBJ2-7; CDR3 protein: ANKNWREQY
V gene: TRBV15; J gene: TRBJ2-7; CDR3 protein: ATSIWTGGKSYEQY
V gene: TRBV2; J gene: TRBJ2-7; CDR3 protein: ASRQRPGKYEQY
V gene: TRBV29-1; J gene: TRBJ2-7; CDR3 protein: SVGPNSYEQY
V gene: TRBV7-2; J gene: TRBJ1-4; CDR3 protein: ASSQTGEKLF
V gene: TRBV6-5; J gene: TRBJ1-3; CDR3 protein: ASSTGTGPGNTIY
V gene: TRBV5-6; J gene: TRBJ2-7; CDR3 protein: ASSKRGQGAYEQY
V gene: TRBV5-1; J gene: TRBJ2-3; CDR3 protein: ASSPQGSTDTQY
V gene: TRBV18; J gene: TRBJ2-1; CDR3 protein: ASSPGNPGTRLGEQF
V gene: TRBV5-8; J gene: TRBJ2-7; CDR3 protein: ASSASLDYEQY
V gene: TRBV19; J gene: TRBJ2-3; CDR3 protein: ASSMAGGRSTDTQY
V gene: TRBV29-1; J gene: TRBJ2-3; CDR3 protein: SVEGSTGEGSDTQY
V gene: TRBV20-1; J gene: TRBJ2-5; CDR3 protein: SPQGKTQY
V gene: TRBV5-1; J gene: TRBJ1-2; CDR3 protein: ASPSDGYT
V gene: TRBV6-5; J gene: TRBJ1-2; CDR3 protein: ASSLTGGDYGYT
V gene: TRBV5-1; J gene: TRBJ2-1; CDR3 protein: ASQDGAAYNEQF
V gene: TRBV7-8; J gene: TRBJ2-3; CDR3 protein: ASSLGLSTDTQY
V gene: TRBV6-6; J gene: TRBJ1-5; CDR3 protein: ASSYSSGGSNQPQH
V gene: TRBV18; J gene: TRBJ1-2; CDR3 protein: ASSGQVRYGYT
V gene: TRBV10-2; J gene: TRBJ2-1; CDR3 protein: ASSWGLVNYNEQF
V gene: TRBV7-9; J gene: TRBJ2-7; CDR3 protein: ASSLRDPLEQY
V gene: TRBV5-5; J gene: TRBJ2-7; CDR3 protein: ASSSRAGLSYEQY
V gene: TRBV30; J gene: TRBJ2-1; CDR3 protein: AWRGGSSYNEQF
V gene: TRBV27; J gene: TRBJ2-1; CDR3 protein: ASSLGSPWDEQF
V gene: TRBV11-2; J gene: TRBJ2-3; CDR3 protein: ASSLRPYMGTDPTDTQY
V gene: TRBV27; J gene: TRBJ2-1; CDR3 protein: ASSLSSRETSYNEQF